Below are 3 T cell receptor beta chains sequenced from a single sample in a study of blood T cell repertoires in COVID-19. The table came from immunoSEQ multiplex PCR; TCRdb's copy has only in-frame clones and leaves some out. In the table there are under 140,000 clones, under 75% of which are singletons. Sample: peripheral blood. The receptors were sampled from a woman aged 55-70 years with acute or convalescent COVID-19.

The J gene is TRBJ1-2, the V gene TRBV6-5, with 8 bases matching TRBD1. The CDR3 sequence is 15 residues long. Germline CDR1 reads MNHEY; CDR2 reads SVGAGI. With V trimmed by 2 bases and J by 3 bases, 5 bases remained unmatched. CDR3 residues: CASSYDGQGDYGYTF. The DNA for the CDR3 is TGTGCCAGCAGTTACGACGGACAGGGAGACTATGGCTACACCTTC.

This clone has only one observation. This chain links TRBV7-6 with TRBJ2-3; TRBD2 matches 8 bases. The junction had 5 bases not matched to a gene; V was cut back by 4 bases and J by 2 bases. The CDR3 is made up of 15 amino acids. Germline V CDR1 and CDR2: SGHVS, FNYEAQ. The CDR3 sequence: CASSSQTSATDTQYF. CDR3 in DNA: TGTGCCAGCAGCTCCCAGACTAGCGCCACAGATACGCAGTATTTT.

Only a few counts were recorded for this clone. This chain uses TRBV3-1 (or the pseudogene TRBV3-2) with TRBJ1-5; D may be TRBD1 (5 bases). V shed 0 bases and J shed 5 bases, with 5 bases lying between them. Germline lookup yields CDR1 LGHDT and CDR2 YNNKEL (reference sequence). CDR3 size: 13 residues. CDR3 sequence (DNA): TGTGCCAGCAGCCAAGAAGGGGATCAGCCCCAGCATTTT. It is translated as CASSQEGDQPQHF.